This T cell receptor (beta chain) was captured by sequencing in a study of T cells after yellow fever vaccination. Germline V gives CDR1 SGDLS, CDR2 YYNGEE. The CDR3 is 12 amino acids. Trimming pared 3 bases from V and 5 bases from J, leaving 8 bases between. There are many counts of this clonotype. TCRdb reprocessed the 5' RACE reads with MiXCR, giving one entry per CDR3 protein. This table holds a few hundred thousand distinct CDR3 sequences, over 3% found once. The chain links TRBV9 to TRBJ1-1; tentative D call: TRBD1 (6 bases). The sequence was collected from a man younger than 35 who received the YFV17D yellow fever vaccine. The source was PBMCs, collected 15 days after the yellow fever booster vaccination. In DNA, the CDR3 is TGTGCCAGCAGCGCAGGGACAACTGAAGCTTTCTTT. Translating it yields CASSAGTTEAFF.